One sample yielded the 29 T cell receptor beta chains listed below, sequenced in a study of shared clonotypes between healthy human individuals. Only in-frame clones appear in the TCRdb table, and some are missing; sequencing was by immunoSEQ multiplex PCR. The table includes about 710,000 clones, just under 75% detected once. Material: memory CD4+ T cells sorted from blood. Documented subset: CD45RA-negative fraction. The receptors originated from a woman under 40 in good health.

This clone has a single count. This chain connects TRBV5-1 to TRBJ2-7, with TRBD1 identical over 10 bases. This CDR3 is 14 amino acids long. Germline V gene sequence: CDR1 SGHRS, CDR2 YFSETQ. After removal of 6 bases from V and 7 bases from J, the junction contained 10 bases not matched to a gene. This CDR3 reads CASKLGTGVWEQYF. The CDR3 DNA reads TGCGCCAGCAAACTCGGGACAGGGGTGTGGGAGCAGTACTTC. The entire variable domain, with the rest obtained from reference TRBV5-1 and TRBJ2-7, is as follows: KAGVTQTPRYLIKTRGQQVTLSCSPISGHRSVSWYQQTPGQGLQFLFEYFSETQRNKGNFPGRFSGRQFSNSRSEMNVSTLELGDSALYLCASKLGTGVWEQYFGPGTRLTVT.

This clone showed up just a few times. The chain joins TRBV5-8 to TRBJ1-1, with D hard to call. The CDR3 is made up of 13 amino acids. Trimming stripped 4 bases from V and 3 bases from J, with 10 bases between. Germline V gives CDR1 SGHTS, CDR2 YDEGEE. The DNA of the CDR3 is TGTGCCAGCAGCCTCTGGACTGACACTGAAGCTTTCTTT. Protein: CASSLWTDTEAFF.

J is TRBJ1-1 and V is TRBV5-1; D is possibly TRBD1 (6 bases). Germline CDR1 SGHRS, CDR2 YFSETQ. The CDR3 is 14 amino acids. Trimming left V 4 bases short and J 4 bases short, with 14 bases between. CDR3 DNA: TGCGCCAGCAGCCGGCAGGGGCGCGGCACTGAAGCTTTCTTT. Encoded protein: CASSRQGRGTEAFF.

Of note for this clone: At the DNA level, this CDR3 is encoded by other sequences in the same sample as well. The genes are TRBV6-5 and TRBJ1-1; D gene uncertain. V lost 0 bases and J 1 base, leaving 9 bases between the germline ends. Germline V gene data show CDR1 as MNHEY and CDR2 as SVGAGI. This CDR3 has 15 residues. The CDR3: CASSYSIGQNTEAFF. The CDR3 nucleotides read TGTGCCAGCAGTTACTCCATTGGCCAGAACACTGAAGCTTTCTTT.

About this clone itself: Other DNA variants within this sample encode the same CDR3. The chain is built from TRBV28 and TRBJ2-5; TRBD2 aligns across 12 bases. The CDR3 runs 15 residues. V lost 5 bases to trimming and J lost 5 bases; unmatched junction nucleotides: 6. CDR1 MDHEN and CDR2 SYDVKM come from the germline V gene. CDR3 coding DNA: TGTGCCAGCAGTCCAAGACTAGCGGGAGCCGAGACCCAGTACTTC. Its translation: CASSPRLAGAETQYF. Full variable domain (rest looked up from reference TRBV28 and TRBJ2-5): DVKVTQSSRYLVKRTGEKVFLECVQDMDHENMFWYRQDPGLGLRLIYFSYDVKMKEKGDIPEGYSVSREKKERFSLILESASTNQTSMYLCASSPRLAGAETQYFGPGTRLLVL.

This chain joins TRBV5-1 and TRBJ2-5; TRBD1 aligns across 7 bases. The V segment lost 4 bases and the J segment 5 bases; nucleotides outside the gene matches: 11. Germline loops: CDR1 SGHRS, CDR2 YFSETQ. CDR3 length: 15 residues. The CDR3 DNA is TGCGCCAGCAGCCAGGTCCAGGGGGTTGTGGAGACCCAGTACTTC. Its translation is CASSQVQGVVETQYF.

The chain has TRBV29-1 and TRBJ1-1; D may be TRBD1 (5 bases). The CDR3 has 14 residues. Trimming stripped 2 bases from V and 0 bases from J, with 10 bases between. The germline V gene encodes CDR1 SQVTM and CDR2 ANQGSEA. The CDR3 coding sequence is TGCAGCGTTGAACAACAGGTCTTGAACACTGAAGCTTTCTTT. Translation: CSVEQQVLNTEAFF.

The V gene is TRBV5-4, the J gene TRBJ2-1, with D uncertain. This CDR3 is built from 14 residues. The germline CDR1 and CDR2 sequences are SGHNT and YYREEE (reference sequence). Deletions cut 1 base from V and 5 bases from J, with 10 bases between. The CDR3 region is CASSLSLSNNEQFF. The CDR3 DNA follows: TGTGCCAGCAGCTTGTCGCTATCTAACAATGAGCAGTTCTTC.

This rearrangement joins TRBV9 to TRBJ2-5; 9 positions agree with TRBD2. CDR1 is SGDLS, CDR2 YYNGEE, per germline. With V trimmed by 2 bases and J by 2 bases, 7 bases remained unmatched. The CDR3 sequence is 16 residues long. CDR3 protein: CASSVGGRVVQETQYF. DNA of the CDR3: TGTGCCAGCAGCGTGGGCGGGAGGGTTGTACAAGAGACCCAGTACTTC. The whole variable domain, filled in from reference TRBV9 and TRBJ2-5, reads DSGVTQTPKHLITATGQRVTLRCSPRSGDLSVYWYQQSLDQGLQFLIQYYNGEERAKGNILERFSAQQFPDLHSELNLSSLELGDSALYFCASSVGGRVVQETQYFGPGTRLLVL.

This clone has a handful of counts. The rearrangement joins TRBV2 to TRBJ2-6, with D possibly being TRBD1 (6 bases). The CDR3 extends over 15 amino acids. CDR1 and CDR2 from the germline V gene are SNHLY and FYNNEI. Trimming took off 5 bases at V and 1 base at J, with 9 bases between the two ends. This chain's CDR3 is CASSSTGSGANVLTF. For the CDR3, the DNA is TGTGCCAGCAGTTCAACAGGGTCTGGGGCCAACGTCCTGACTTTC.

CDR3 residues: CASRPQGREGRSDTQYF. CDR3 bases: TGCGCCAGCAGGCCCCAGGGTCGGGAGGGGCGTTCAGATACGCAGTATTTT. J is TRBJ2-3 and V is TRBV5-1; 8 positions agree with TRBD2. The trim removed 5 bases at V and 4 bases at J, leaving 15 bases unmatched. Germline values: CDR1 SGHRS, CDR2 YFSETQ. The CDR3 totals 17 residues.

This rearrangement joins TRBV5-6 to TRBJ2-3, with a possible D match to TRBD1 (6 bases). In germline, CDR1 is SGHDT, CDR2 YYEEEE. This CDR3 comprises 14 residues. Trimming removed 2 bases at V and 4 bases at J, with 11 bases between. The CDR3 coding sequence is TGTGCCAGCAGCTTTCAGGGGATGGCAGATACGCAGTATTTT. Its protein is CASSFQGMADTQYF.

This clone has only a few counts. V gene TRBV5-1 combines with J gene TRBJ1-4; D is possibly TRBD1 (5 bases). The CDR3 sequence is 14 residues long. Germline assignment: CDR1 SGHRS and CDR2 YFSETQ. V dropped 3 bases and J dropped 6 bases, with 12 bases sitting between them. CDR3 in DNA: TGCGCCAGCAGCTCGGGACTAGCAGATGAAAAACTGTTTTTT. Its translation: CASSSGLADEKLFF.

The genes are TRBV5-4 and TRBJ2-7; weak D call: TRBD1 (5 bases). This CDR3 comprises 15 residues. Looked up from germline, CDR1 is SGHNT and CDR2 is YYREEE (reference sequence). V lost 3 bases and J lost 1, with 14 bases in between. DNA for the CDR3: TGTGCCAGCAGCTGGGAACCTCCAGGGTCCTACGAGCAGTACTTC. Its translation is CASSWEPPGSYEQYF. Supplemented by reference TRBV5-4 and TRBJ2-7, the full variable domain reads ETGVTQSPTHLIKTRGQQVTLRCSSQSGHNTVSWYQQALGQGPQFIFQYYREEENGRGNFPPRFSGLQFPNYSSELNVNALELDDSALYLCASSWEPPGSYEQYFGPGTRLTVT.

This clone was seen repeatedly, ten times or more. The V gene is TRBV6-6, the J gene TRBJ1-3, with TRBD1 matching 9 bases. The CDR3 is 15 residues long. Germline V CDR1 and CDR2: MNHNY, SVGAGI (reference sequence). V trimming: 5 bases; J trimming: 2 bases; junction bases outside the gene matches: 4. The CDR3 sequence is CASSRDRDPGNTIYF. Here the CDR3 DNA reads TGTGCCAGCAGTAGGGACAGGGACCCTGGAAACACCATATATTTT.

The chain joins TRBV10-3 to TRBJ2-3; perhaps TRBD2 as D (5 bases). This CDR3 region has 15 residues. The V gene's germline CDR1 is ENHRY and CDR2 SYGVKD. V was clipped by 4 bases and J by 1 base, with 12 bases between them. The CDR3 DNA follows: TGTGCCATCAGTGGGGTGGCGGAGGGCACAGATACGCAGTATTTT. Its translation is CAISGVAEGTDTQYF.

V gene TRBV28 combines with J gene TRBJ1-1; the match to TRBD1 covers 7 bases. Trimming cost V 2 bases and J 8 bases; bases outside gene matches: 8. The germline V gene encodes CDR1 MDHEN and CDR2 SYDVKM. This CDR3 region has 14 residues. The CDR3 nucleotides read TGTGCCAGCAGTTTAAGCTACAGGGGCGGCGAAGCTTTCTTT. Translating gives CASSLSYRGGEAFF.

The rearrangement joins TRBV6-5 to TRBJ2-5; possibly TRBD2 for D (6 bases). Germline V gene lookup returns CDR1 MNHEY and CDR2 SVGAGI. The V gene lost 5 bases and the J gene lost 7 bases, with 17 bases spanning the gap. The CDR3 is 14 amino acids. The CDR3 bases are TGTGCCAGCAGTCCAACTGCGGGAAAACGGACCCAGTACTTC. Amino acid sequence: CASSPTAGKRTQYF.

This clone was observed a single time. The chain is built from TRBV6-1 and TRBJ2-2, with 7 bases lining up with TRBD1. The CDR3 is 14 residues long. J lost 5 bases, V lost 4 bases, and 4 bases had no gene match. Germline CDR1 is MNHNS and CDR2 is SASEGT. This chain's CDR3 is CASSAGQPTGELFF. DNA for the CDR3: TGTGCCAGCAGTGCGGGACAGCCGACCGGGGAGCTGTTTTTT.

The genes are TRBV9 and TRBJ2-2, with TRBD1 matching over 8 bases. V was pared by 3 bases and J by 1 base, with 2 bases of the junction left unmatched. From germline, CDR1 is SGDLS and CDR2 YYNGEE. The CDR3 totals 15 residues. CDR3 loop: CASSDRGENTGELFF. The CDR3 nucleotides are TGTGCCAGCAGCGACAGGGGGGAGAACACCGGGGAGCTGTTTTTT. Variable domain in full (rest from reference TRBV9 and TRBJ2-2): DSGVTQTPKHLITATGQRVTLRCSPRSGDLSVYWYQQSLDQGLQFLIQYYNGEERAKGNILERFSAQQFPDLHSELNLSSLELGDSALYFCASSDRGENTGELFFGEGSRLTVL.

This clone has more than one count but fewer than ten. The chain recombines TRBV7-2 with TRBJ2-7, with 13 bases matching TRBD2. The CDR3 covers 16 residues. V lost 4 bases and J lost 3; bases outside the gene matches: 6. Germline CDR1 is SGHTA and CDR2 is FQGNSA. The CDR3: CASSSPGLAGLYEQYF. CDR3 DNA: TGTGCCAGCAGCTCGCCGGGACTAGCGGGACTCTACGAGCAGTACTTC. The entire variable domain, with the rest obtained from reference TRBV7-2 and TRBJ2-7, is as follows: GAGVSQSPSNKVTEKGKDVELRCDPISGHTALYWYRQSLGQGLEFLIYFQGNSAPDKSGLPSDRFSAERTGGSVSTLTIQRTQQEDSAVYLCASSSPGLAGLYEQYFGPGTRLTVT.

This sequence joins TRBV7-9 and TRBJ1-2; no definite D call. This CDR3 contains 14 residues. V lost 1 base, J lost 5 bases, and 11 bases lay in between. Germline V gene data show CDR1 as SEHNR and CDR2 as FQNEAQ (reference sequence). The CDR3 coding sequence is TGTGCCAGCAGCTTAGTTAACAGAGAATATGGCTACACCTTC. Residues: CASSLVNREYGYTF.

DNA of the CDR3: TGTGCCAGCAGCCCGGGGGAGAACACTGAAGCTTTCTTT. Its protein is CASSPGENTEAFF. The V and J genes are TRBV11-1 and TRBJ1-1, with D possibly matching TRBD1 (5 bases). The V gene lost 5 bases and the J gene lost 1 base, with 8 bases spanning the gap. In germline, CDR1 is SGHAT, CDR2 FQDESV (reference sequence). The CDR3 spans 13 residues.

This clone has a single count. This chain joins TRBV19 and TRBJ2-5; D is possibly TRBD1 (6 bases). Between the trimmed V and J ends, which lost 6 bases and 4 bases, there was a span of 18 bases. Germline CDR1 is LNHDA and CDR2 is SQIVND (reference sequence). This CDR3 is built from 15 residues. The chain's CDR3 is CASRDLPGAGETQYF. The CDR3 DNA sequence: TGTGCCAGTAGAGATCTTCCAGGGGCAGGAGAGACCCAGTACTTC.

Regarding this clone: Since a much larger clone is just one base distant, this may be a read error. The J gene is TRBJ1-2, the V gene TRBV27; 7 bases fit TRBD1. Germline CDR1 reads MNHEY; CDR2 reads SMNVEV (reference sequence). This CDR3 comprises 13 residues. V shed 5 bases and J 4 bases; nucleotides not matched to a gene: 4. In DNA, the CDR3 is TGTGCCAGCAGTGACCGGGACAGCTATGGCTACACCTTC. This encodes CASSDRDSYGYTF.

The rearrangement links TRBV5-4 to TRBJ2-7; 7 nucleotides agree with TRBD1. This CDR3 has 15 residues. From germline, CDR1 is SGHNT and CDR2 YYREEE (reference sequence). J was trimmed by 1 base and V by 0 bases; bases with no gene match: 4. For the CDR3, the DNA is TGTGCCAGCAGCTTGGAACAGGGGTCATCCTACGAGCAGTACTTC. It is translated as CASSLEQGSSYEQYF. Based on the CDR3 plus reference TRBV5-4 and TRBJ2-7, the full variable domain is ETGVTQSPTHLIKTRGQQVTLRCSSQSGHNTVSWYQQALGQGPQFIFQYYREEENGRGNFPPRFSGLQFPNYSSELNVNALELDDSALYLCASSLEQGSSYEQYFGPGTRLTVT.

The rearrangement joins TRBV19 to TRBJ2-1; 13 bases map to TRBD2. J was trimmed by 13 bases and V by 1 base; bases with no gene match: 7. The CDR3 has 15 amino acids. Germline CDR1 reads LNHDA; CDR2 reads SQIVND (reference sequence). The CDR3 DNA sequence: TGTGCCAGTAGTATAGGTGGACTAGCGGGAGAGTCACAGTTCTTC. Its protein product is CASSIGGLAGESQFF.

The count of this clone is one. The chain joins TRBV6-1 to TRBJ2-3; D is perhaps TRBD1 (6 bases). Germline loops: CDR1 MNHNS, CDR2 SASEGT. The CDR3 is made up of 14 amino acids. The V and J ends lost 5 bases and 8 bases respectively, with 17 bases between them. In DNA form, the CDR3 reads TGTGCCAGCAGTAAAGGACAGTACAAGGGTACGCAGTATTTT. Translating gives CASSKGQYKGTQYF.

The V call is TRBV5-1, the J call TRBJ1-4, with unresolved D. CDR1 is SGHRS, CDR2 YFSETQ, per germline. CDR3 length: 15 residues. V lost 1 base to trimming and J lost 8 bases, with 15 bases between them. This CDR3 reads CASSLYTGEWEKLFF. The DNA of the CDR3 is TGCGCCAGCAGCTTGTATACCGGCGAGTGGGAAAAACTGTTTTTT.